This TCR beta chain was captured in a study of vaccination effects on CD4 cells after COVID-19 (dated 2022 in TCRdb). Describing the broader study: Post-vaccine samples across the study were collected a median of 72 days after the second dose, with a range of 14 to 241. SARS-CoV-2 spike-specific CD4+ TCR repertoires were compared before and after mRNA vaccination in COVID-19 convalescent patients and in infection-naive vaccine recipients. A total of ten to eleven COVID-19 convalescent patients and a handful of SARS-CoV-2-naive healthy vaccine recipients were included in the full study. The Oncomine TCR Beta short-read assay on an Illumina iSeq 100 was used to sequence cultures from other donors in the study.

About this clone: The antigen it recognizes is unknown. No qualities accompany the bases; no much larger clone lies one base away.

Library prep was done by the immunoSEQ multiplex PCR assay. DNA from the cultured and isolated CD4+ T cells underwent TCR beta CDR3 sequencing. The published analysis was carried out like this. The analysis removed non-productive TCR sequences, trimmed reads to the CDR3 region, and retained only CDR3s that were 7 or more amino acids long. The MANAFEST web app was used to identify antigen-specific clonotypes by comparing expansion in peptide wells with expansion in reference cultures. Positive clones required FDR<0.05 expansion versus reference and all other wells, odds ratio above 5, and frequency above 0.1% in two replicate wells. A clonotype was defined as cross-reactive if the clonotype was significantly expanded both in SARS-CoV-2 spike wells and in at least one common cold coronavirus spike condition. Levenshtein distance calculated with the stringdist R package was used to assess CDR3 similarity, and unrooted trees were constructed with ape in R 3.6.1. TCRdb provides this immuneACCESS table in a form limited to in-frame rearrangements. Some clones are lacking; in checked studies, under half of them reflect an unresolved V gene, and why the rest are absent is not known. That table supplies the V and J calls and clone size; D and trimming were determined from the DNA. The sample records just under 60,000 clones, around 82% of which are singletons. The top ten hold 1.5% to 2% of the sample.

Here is what the overall study found, with its caveats: Among healthy vaccine recipients, nearly all vaccine-induced clones were SARS-CoV-2 mono-reactive, and only 1 of 255 was cross-reactive with common cold coronaviruses. Only a small number of convalescent patients were included, and no early post-infection timepoints were available, which limited the study. Clones induced by infection and clones induced by vaccination both contracted markedly at late timepoints after vaccination, which fits with T cell responses waning over time.

The CDR3 spans 15 residues, from the cysteine through the phenylalanine. Just CDR3 DNA is preserved here, 45 bases in frame from base 1. CDR1 and CDR2 are read off the germline V gene as SGHRS and YFSETQ. V drops 4 bases and J drops 0 bases, leaving 12 bases in between. In the ViraFEST assay, PBMC were stimulated with viral peptide pools, and antigen-specific CD4+ T cell clonotypes were then identified by expansion using TCR sequencing. After less than 13 days of culture, CD4+ T cells were isolated with the EasySep CD4+ T cell isolation kit. Two doses of either the BNT162b2 or the mRNA-1273 mRNA SARS-CoV-2 vaccine were administered to participants. The absence of prior SARS-CoV-2 infection in healthy vaccine recipients was confirmed by negative nucleocapsid antibodies before and after vaccination. Over 1.5 million PBMC per well were cultured with 9 to 10 ug/ml peptides in IMDM containing approximately 4.5% human AB serum, about 9 IU/ml IL-2 and gentamicin. Half of the culture medium was replaced with fresh IL-2-containing medium on days 3 and 7. Unless noted otherwise, every peptide stimulation condition was cultured in triplicate wells. PBMC were separated from whole blood using Ficoll-Paque Plus gradient centrifugation and were then either cryopreserved at -140C or used fresh. Overlapping peptide pools spanned the spike proteins of SARS-CoV-2 and the common cold coronaviruses HCoV-NL63, HCoV-OC43 and HCoV-229E. The QIAamp micro DNA kit was used to extract genomic DNA from the cultured CD4+ T cells.

The sequence links TRBV5-1 to TRBJ2-3; the D gene identity is not certain. Specimen: CD4+ T cells from PBMCs cultured with HCoV-OC43 spike peptides, collected after COVID-19 vaccination. Interpreted using the paper, the cell subset or site label stands for: HCoV-OC43 spike overlapping peptide pool stimulation. The sequence was obtained from a human donor who received a COVID-19 vaccine. CDR3 protein: CASSLYSASTDTQYF. The DNA reads as follows: TGCGCCAGCAGCCTGTACAGTGCTAGCACAGATACGCAGTATTTT.